These 28 T cell receptor beta chains share one sample of origin, sequenced in a study of blood T cell repertoires in COVID-19. Assay used: immunoSEQ multiplex PCR; TCRdb lists only in-frame clones, some missing. The table shows 110,000 or so clones, with 85% occurring only once. The specimen was peripheral blood. These receptors came from a human donor in a cohort sampled during active COVID-19.

This chain links TRBV3-1 (or the pseudogene TRBV3-2) with TRBJ2-1; 13 bases are shared with TRBD2. The V segment lost 2 bases and the J segment 6 bases; nucleotides outside the gene matches: 1. The CDR3 spans 15 residues. Germline assignment: CDR1 LGHDT and CDR2 YNNKEL (reference sequence). In DNA form, the CDR3 reads TGTGCCAGCAGCCAAACTAGCGGGGGGGCCAATGAGCAGTTCTTC. Its translation: CASSQTSGGANEQFF.

The chain is built from TRBV6-6 and TRBJ2-5, with TRBD1 as a possible D gene (6 bases). CDR3 length equals 16 residues. Germline V gene data show CDR1 as MNHNY and CDR2 as SVGAGI (reference sequence). V dropped 0 bases and J dropped 5 bases, with 16 bases sitting between them. The CDR3 loop is CASSYSRPTRGETQYF. As DNA, the CDR3 is TGTGCCAGCAGTTACTCGAGACCAACGAGGGGGGAGACCCAGTACTTC.

The rearrangement links TRBV28 to TRBJ2-1, with TRBD2 as a possible D gene (7 bases). CDR1 and CDR2 (germline): MDHEN, SYDVKM. This CDR3 spans 17 amino acids. V lost 4 bases to trimming and J lost 0 bases, with 16 bases between them. In DNA, the CDR3 is TGTGCCAGCAGTTCCCCGAGGGGGGGGCCCTCCTACAATGAGCAGTTCTTC. Protein product: CASSSPRGGPSYNEQFF.

The J gene is TRBJ1-1, the V gene TRBV6-6; the D gene is possibly TRBD1 (6 bases). CDR3 length: 14 amino acids. Trimming stripped 5 bases from V and 1 base from J, with 11 bases between. Germline V gene sequence: CDR1 MNHNY, CDR2 SVGAGI (reference sequence). Written as DNA, the CDR3 is TGTGCCAGCAGTGCACAGGGACCGAACACTGAAGCTTTCTTT. Amino acid sequence: CASSAQGPNTEAFF.

The rearrangement joins TRBV10-3 to TRBJ2-7; perhaps TRBD1 as D (6 bases). Germline-derived CDR1 and CDR2 are ENHRY and SYGVKD. Trimming removed 4 bases at V and 3 bases at J, with 13 bases between. The CDR3 consists of 14 residues. CDR3 sequence: CAISGAGEFYEQYF. Written as DNA, the CDR3 is TGTGCCATCAGTGGCGCAGGGGAATTCTACGAGCAGTACTTC.

The DNA of the CDR3 is TGTGCCAGCAGTGGTCTGGCCGGGACAGGGTATGGCGAGCAGTACTTC. This codes for CASSGLAGTGYGEQYF. This chain links TRBV6-1 with TRBJ2-7; TRBD1 matches at 9 bases. V shed 4 bases, J shed 6 bases, and the junction held 13 bases outside the gene matches. The CDR3 runs to 16 residues. Germline V CDR1 and CDR2: MNHNS, SASEGT.

J is TRBJ1-1 and V is TRBV6-5; 7 bases fit TRBD1. The CDR3 is made up of 15 amino acids. With 2 bases clipped from V and 2 bases from J, the junction kept 5 bases outside the gene matches. CDR1 and CDR2 (germline): MNHEY, SVGAGI. In DNA, the CDR3 is TGTGCCAGCAGTTACAGGCAGGGGGATAACACTGAAGCTTTCTTT. It codes for CASSYRQGDNTEAFF.

V is TRBV5-1 and J is TRBJ2-5; D remains ambiguous. V lost 4 bases and J 4 bases, leaving 11 bases between the germline ends. The CDR3 is made up of 13 amino acids. CDR1 is SGHRS and CDR2 is YFSETQ in the germline V gene. Here the CDR3 reads CASSTTVGETQYF. CDR3 DNA: TGCGCCAGCAGCACCACAGTCGGAGAGACCCAGTACTTC. Using reference TRBV5-1 and TRBJ2-5 for the parts outside the CDR3, the full variable domain is KAGVTQTPRYLIKTRGQQVTLSCSPISGHRSVSWYQQTPGQGLQFLFEYFSETQRNKGNFPGRFSGRQFSNSRSEMNVSTLELGDSALYLCASSTTVGETQYFGPGTRLLVL.

This clone was recorded many times. The rearrangement uses TRBV19 and TRBJ2-7, with TRBD1 matching 8 bases. After removal of 1 base from V and 5 bases from J, the junction contained 7 bases not matched to a gene. The CDR3 runs to 15 residues. Germline V CDR1 and CDR2: LNHDA, SQIVND (reference sequence). Here the CDR3 DNA reads TGTGCCAGTAGTATAGGGCGACAGGGGAATAACGAGCAGTACTTC. It codes for CASSIGRQGNNEQYF.

The gene calls are TRBV7-2 and TRBJ1-1, with D maybe TRBD1 (6 bases). The germline CDR1 and CDR2 sequences are SGHTA and FQGNSA. The CDR3 length is 13 residues. The ends were cut back, 5 bases at V and 3 bases at J, with 10 bases in the middle. CDR3 bases: TGTGCCAGCAGCCTACGGACAGACACTGAAGCTTTCTTT. Translating gives CASSLRTDTEAFF. Drawing the rest from reference TRBV7-2 and TRBJ1-1, the complete variable domain is GAGVSQSPSNKVTEKGKDVELRCDPISGHTALYWYRQSLGQGLEFLIYFQGNSAPDKSGLPSDRFSAERTGGSVSTLTIQRTQQEDSAVYLCASSLRTDTEAFFGQGTRLTVV.

The J gene is TRBJ1-1, the V gene TRBV28, with a possible D match to TRBD1 (5 bases). Trimming took 0 bases from V and 6 from J, leaving 14 bases between them. The germline V gene encodes CDR1 MDHEN and CDR2 SYDVKM. The CDR3 consists of 15 residues. CDR3 nucleotide sequence: TGTGCCAGCAGTTTATGGGACGGACGGACATCTGAAGCTTTCTTT. It translates to CASSLWDGRTSEAFF.

CDR3 amino acids: CASSLQGVDTIYF. In DNA form, the CDR3 reads TGCGCCAGCAGCTTACAGGGGGTGGACACCATATATTTT. V gene TRBV5-1 combines with J gene TRBJ1-3, with TRBD1 matching over 8 bases. The CDR3 is 13 amino acids. Germline-derived CDR1 and CDR2 are SGHRS and YFSETQ. V was pared by 2 bases and J by 8 bases, with 3 bases of the junction left unmatched.

The rearrangement links TRBV28 to TRBJ1-5; 8 nucleotides match TRBD1. Looked up from germline, CDR1 is MDHEN and CDR2 is SYDVKM. The CDR3 contains 15 residues. The junction had 6 bases not matched to a gene; V was cut back by 5 bases and J by 3 bases. The CDR3 protein is CASSPRTGFNQPQHF. CDR3 nucleotides: TGTGCCAGCAGTCCCCGGACAGGGTTCAATCAGCCCCAGCATTTT.

The gene calls are TRBV5-6 and TRBJ2-7; TRBD2 agrees at 8 bases. The CDR3 loop spans 16 amino acids. After removal of 1 base from V and 5 bases from J, the junction contained 11 bases not matched to a gene. Germline V gene data show CDR1 as SGHDT and CDR2 as YYEEEE. The CDR3 DNA reads TGTGCCAGCAGCTTGCCCAGCGGGGGAACCGGGGACGAGCAGTACTTC. This encodes CASSLPSGGTGDEQYF.

The gene calls are TRBV23-1 and TRBJ1-4; 7 bases map to TRBD1. TRBV23-1 is identified as an open reading frame with a role that is uncertain. The CDR3 sequence is 14 residues long. V lost 2 bases, J lost 5 bases, and 2 bases stayed unmatched. As DNA, the CDR3 is TGCGCCAGCAGTCAAAAACAGGGGAATGAAAAACTGTTTTTT. It translates to CASSQKQGNEKLFF.

The V and J genes are TRBV20-1 and TRBJ1-6; possibly TRBD1 for D (5 bases). Germline assignment: CDR1 DFQATT and CDR2 SNEGSKA (reference sequence). Trimming stripped 3 bases from V and 5 bases from J, with 11 bases between. The CDR3 contains 14 residues. The CDR3 protein is CSASVAGDNSPLHF. In nucleotides, the CDR3 is TGCAGTGCTAGTGTTGCGGGGGATAATTCACCCCTCCACTTT.

The rearrangement uses TRBV5-1 and TRBJ1-1, with 8 bases matching TRBD1. In germline, CDR1 is SGHRS, CDR2 YFSETQ. J lost 4 bases, V lost 5 bases, and 7 bases had no gene match. This CDR3 is built from 14 residues. The CDR3 DNA sequence: TGCGCCAGCAGTTGGACAGGGAGGGGCACTGAAGCTTTCTTT. It encodes CASSWTGRGTEAFF.

This chain links TRBV6-2 or TRBV6-3 with TRBJ1-1; no clear D gene. Trimming took 5 bases from V and 0 from J, leaving 13 bases between them. CDR1 and CDR2 (germline): MNHEY, SVGEGT. The CDR3 contains 15 residues. The CDR3 nucleotides read TGTGCCAGCAGTCCCCGCGCCACGATGAACACTGAAGCTTTCTTT. Its translation: CASSPRATMNTEAFF.

The rearrangement uses TRBV6-2 or TRBV6-3 and TRBJ1-5, with TRBD1 matching over 7 bases. This CDR3 has 15 residues. After removal of 5 bases from V and 3 bases from J, the junction contained 7 bases not matched to a gene. Germline CDR1 MNHEY, CDR2 SVGEGT. The CDR3 protein is CASSPGGWDNQPQHF. As DNA, the CDR3 is TGTGCCAGCAGTCCAGGGGGATGGGACAATCAGCCCCAGCATTTT.

J is TRBJ1-6 and V is TRBV7-6; D remains ambiguous. The CDR3 has 12 amino acids. Germline lookup yields CDR1 SGHVS and CDR2 FNYEAQ. V gave up 3 bases and J gave up 6 bases, with 3 bases separating them. Here the CDR3 reads CASSLSNSPLHF. CDR3 bases: TGTGCCAGCAGCTTGAGTAATTCACCCCTCCACTTT.

The rearrangement joins TRBV11-2 to TRBJ2-2; no clear D. CDR3 size: 16 residues. V gave up 3 bases and J gave up 1 base, with 12 bases separating them. Germline V CDR1 and CDR2: SGHAT, FQNNGV. CDR3 coding DNA: TGTGCCAGCAGCTTTGATTTTTGGCAGAACACCGGGGAGCTGTTTTTT. It codes for CASSFDFWQNTGELFF.

The chain couples TRBV3-1 (or the pseudogene TRBV3-2) to TRBJ1-1, with 7 bases fitting TRBD1. The V gene end was trimmed by 4 bases and the J gene end by 0 bases; junction bases not matched to a gene: 5. The CDR3 is 15 amino acids. CDR1 and CDR2 (germline): LGHDT, YNNKEL (reference sequence). The CDR3 protein is CASSPTGTLNTEAFF. The CDR3 DNA reads TGTGCCAGCAGCCCGACAGGGACTCTGAACACTGAAGCTTTCTTT.

This clone appeared a single time. The V call is TRBV9, the J call TRBJ2-3; 8 bases are a match to TRBD2. Germline CDR1 reads SGDLS; CDR2 reads YYNGEE. This CDR3 has 14 residues. With V trimmed by 2 bases and J by 4 bases, 3 bases remained unmatched. The CDR3 DNA follows: TGTGCCAGCAGCGTGACTAGCGTAGCAGATACGCAGTATTTT. Residues: CASSVTSVADTQYF. The whole variable domain, filled in from reference TRBV9 and TRBJ2-3, reads DSGVTQTPKHLITATGQRVTLRCSPRSGDLSVYWYQQSLDQGLQFLIQYYNGEERAKGNILERFSAQQFPDLHSELNLSSLELGDSALYFCASSVTSVADTQYFGPGTRLTVL.

The CDR3 nucleotides are TGTGCCAGTAGCGCAACCGGGACAGGGAATCAGCCCCAGCATTTT. Translation: CASSATGTGNQPQHF. This rearrangement joins TRBV19 to TRBJ1-5; 9 bases are a match to TRBD1. Germline loops: CDR1 LNHDA, CDR2 SQIVND (reference sequence). This CDR3 region has 15 residues. The trim removed 6 bases at V and 4 bases at J, leaving 7 bases unmatched.

This clone has only a few counts. The CDR3 is CATSRTYGQSSGNTIYF. The CDR3, as DNA: TGTGCCACCAGCAGAACCTACGGACAGAGCTCTGGAAACACCATATATTTT. The J gene is TRBJ1-3, the V gene TRBV15; possibly TRBD1 for D (6 bases). Deletions cut 2 bases from V and 0 bases from J, with 14 bases between. The CDR3 length is 17 residues. CDR1 and CDR2 (germline): LNHNV, YYDKDF (reference sequence).

The chain joins TRBV30 to TRBJ2-7; TRBD2 might be the D (6 bases). With 4 bases removed from V and 4 bases from J, the gap between germline ends came to 17 bases. There are 14 residues in the CDR3. Per germline, CDR1 GTSNPN and CDR2 SVGIG (reference sequence). CDR3 nucleotide sequence: TGTGCCTGGAAACCGGGACTGGGAACTTACGAGCAGTACTTC. Protein: CAWKPGLGTYEQYF.

V usage is TRBV25-1 and J usage is TRBJ2-1; possible D gene TRBD2, 6 bases. The CDR3 contains 15 residues. Germline CDR1 reads MGHDK; CDR2 reads SYGVNS. The ends were cut back, 5 bases at V and 5 bases at J, with 16 bases in the middle. DNA of the CDR3: TGTGCCAGCAGTCAGCCCGACTCGGGGGACAATGAGCAGTTCTTC. The encoded protein is CASSQPDSGDNEQFF.

The rearrangement joins TRBV3-1 (or the pseudogene TRBV3-2) to TRBJ1-5; D might be TRBD1 (5 bases). The V end lost 0 bases, the J end lost 4 bases, and 10 bases lay between the germline ends. This CDR3 is 15 amino acids long. The V gene's germline CDR1 is LGHDT and CDR2 YNNKEL (reference sequence). CDR3 DNA sequence: TGTGCCAGCAGCCAAGATTCGGGGGAGAATCAGCCCCAGCATTTT. Translated: CASSQDSGENQPQHF.